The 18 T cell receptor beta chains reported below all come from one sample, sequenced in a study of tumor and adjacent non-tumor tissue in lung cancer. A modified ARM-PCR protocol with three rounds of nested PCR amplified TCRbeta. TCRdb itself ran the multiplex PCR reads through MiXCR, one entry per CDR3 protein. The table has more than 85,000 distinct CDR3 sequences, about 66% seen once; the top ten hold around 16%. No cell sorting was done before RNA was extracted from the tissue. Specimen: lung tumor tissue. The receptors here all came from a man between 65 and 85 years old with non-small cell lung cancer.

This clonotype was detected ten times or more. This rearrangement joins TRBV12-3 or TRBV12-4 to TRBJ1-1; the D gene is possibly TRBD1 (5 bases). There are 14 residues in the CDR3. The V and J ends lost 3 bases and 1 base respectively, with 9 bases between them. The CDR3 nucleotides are TGTGCCAGCAGTTTCGGGGCAGAGAACACTGAAGCTTTCTTT. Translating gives CASSFGAENTEAFF.

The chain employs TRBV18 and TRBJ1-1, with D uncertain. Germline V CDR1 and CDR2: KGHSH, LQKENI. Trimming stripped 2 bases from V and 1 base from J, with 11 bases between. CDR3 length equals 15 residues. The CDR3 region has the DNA TGTGCCAGCTCACCAGGACCGTCTAGGAACACTGAAGCTTTCTTT. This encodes CASSPGPSRNTEAFF.

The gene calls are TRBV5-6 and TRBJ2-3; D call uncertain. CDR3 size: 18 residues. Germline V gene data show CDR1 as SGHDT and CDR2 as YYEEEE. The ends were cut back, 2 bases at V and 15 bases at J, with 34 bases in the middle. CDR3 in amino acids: CASSLERETVGLSDTRYF. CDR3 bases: TGTGCCAGCAGCTTAGAGCGTGAAACAGTGGGCTTGTCAGATACGCGCTATTTT.

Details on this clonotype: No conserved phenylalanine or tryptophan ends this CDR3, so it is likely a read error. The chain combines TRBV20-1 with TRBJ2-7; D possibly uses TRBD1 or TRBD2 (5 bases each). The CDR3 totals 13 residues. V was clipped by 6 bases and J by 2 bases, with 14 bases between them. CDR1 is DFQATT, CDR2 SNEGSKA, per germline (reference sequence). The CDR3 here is CSATGPVAYEQYS. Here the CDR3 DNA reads TGCAGTGCCACGGGACCAGTGGCCTACGAGCAGTACTCC.

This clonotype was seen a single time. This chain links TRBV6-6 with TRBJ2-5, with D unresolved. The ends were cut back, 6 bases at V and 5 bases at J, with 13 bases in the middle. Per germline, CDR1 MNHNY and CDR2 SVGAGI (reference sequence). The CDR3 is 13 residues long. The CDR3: CASRHNVGETQYF. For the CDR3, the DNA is TGTGCCAGCAGACATAATGTGGGGGAGACCCAGTACTTC.

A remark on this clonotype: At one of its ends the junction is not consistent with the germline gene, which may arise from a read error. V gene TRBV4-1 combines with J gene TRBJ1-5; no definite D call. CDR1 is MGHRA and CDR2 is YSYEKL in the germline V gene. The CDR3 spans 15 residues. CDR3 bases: TGTGCCAGCAGCCAAGATCCGGCACCAAATCAGCCCCAGCATTTT. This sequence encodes CASSQDPAPNQPQHF.

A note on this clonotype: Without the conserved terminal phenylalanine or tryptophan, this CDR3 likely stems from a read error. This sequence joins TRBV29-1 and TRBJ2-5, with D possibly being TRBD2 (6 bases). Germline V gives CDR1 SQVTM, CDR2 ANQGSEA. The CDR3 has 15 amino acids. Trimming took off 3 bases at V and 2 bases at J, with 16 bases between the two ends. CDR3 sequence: CSVDGQGGDQETQYS. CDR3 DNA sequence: TGCAGCGTTGATGGGCAGGGAGGTGATCAAGAGACCCAGTACTCC.

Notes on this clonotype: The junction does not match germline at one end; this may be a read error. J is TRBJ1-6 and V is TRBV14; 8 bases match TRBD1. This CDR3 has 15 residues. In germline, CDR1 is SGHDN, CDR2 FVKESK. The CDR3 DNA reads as TGTGCCAGCACTCAACGGACAGGGCGTAATTCATCCCTCCACTTT. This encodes CASTQRTGRNSSLHF.

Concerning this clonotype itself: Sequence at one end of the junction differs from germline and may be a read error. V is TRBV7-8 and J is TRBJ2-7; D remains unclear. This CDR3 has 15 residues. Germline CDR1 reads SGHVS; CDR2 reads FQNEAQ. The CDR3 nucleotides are TGTGCTAGCAGCCGCACTAACACGTCCGGTTACGAGCAGTACTTC. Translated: CASSRTNTSGYEQYF. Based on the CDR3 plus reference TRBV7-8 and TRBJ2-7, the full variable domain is GAGVSQSPRYKVAKRGQDVALRCDPISGHVSLFWYQQALGQGPEFLTYFQNEAQLDKSGLPSDRFFAERPEGSVSTLKIQRTQQEDSAVYLCASSRTNTSGYEQYFGPGTRLTVT.

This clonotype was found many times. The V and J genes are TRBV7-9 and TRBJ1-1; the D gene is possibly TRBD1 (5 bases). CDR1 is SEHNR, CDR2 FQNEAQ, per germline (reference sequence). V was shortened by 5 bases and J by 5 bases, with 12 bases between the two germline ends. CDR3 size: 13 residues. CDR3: CASSRVQGTEAFF. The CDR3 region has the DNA TGTGCCAGCAGCCGCGTCCAGGGAACTGAAGCTTTCTTT.

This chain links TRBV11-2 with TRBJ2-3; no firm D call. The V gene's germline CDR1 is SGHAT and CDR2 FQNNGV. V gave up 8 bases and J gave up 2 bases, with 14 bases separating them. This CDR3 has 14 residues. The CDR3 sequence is CASLRGNITDTQYF. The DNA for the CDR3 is TGTGCCAGCCTTCGTGGCAATATCACAGATACGCAGTATTTT. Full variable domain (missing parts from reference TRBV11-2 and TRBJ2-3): EAGVAQSPRYKIIEKRQSVAFWCNPISGHATLYWYQQILGQGPKLLIQFQNNGVVDDSQLPKDRFSAERLKGVDSTLKIQPAKLEDSAVYLCASLRGNITDTQYFGPGTRLTVL.

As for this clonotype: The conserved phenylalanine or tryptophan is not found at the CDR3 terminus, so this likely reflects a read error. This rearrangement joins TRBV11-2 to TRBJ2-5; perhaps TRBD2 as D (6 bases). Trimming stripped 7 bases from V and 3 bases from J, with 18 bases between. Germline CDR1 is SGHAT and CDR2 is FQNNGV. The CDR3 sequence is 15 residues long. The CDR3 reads CASNFGREREETQYL. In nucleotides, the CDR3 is TGTGCCAGCAACTTCGGCCGGGAGCGGGAAGAGACCCAGTACTTA.

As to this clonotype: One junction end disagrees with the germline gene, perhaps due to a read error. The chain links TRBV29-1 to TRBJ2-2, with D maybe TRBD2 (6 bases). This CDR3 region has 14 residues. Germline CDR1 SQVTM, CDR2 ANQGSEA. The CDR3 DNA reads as TGCAGCGTACGTCGGGGGAGGAACACCGGGGAGCTGTTATTT. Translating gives CSVRRGRNTGELLF.

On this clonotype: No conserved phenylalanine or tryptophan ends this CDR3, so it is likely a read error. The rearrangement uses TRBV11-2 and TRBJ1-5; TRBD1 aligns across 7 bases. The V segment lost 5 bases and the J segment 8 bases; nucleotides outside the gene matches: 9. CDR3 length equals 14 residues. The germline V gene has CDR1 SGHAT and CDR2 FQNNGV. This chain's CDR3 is CASSRDRETEPQHL. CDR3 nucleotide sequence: TGTGCCAGCAGCCGGGACAGAGAGACAGAGCCCCAGCATCTT.

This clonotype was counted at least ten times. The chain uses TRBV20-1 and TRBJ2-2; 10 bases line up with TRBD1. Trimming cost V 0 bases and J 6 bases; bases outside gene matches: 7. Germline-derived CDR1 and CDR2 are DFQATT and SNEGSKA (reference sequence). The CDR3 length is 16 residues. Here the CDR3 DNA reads TGCAGTGCTAGAGATCCTGGGACAGGGGATGCCGGGGAGCTGTTTTTT. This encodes CSARDPGTGDAGELFF.

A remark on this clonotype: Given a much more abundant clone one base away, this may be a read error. This CDR3 is CSVRGQIQETQYF. The CDR3 DNA reads as TGCAGCGTCCGGGGGCAGATACAAGAGACCCAGTACTTC. V gene TRBV29-1 combines with J gene TRBJ2-5; D may correspond to TRBD1 or TRBD2 (6 bases each). V lost 6 bases and J lost 2, with 13 bases in between. CDR3 size: 13 residues. CDR1 and CDR2 (germline): SQVTM, ANQGSEA.

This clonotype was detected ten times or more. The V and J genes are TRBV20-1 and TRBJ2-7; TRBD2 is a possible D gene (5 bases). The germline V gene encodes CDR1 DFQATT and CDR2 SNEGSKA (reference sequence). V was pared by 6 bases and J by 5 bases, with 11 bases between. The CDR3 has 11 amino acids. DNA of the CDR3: TGCAGTGCCCGGGATAAACACGAGCAGTACTTC. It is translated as CSARDKHEQYF.

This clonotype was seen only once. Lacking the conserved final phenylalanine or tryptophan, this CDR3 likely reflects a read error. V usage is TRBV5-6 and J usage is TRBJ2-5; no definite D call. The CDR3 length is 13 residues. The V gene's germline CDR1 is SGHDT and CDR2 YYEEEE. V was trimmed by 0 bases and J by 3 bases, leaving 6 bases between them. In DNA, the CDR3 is TGTGCCAGCAGCTTGGGGGTTGAAGAGACCCAGTACTTA. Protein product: CASSLGVEETQYL.